What follows describes a single T cell receptor beta chain. The antigen remains undetermined. The sample is drawn from a study of tumor-infiltrating lymphocytes in localized non-small cell lung cancer. Looking at the study overall: Each patient gave resected tumor and non-adjacent uninvolved lung tissue. Study-level results: Only some patients had TCR sequencing, depending on available tissue.

CDR1 is LNHDA and CDR2 is SQIVND in the germline V gene (reference sequence). The CDR3 has 14 residues. V lost 1 base and J 8 bases, leaving 12 bases between the germline ends. TCRdb's table, derived via immunoSEQ multiplex PCR, lists solely in-frame clones and lacks some. The sample lists about 9,200 clones; about 60% were seen once. The sequence was collected from a human donor with non-small cell lung cancer. This chain links TRBV19 with TRBJ2-1, with D hard to call. Input material: uninvolved lung tissue not adjacent to the tumor. CDR3 loop: CASSIVPPRHEQFF. As DNA, the CDR3 is TGTGCCAGTAGTATAGTCCCTCCAAGGCATGAGCAGTTCTTC.